This T cell receptor beta chain was identified during a study of Graves' ophthalmopathy and Graves' hyperthyroidism. Trimming cost V 5 bases and J 13 bases, with 24 bases left between them. This CDR3 region has 15 residues. In germline, CDR1 is SGHVS, CDR2 FQNEAQ. Findings and limits, study-wide: Predictions made by the model for ophthalmopathy progression reached just over 70% sensitivity and about 72% specificity. The authors also found most expanded thyroid clonotypes above 0.001 frequency in blood.

Investigators amplified TCR beta CDR3 regions from RNA transcripts. The authors performed first-round RT-PCR with HTBI primers and then a second-round multiplex PCR. TCRdb reprocessed the multiplex PCR reads with MiXCR, giving one entry per CDR3 protein. The sample yields some 520,000 distinct CDR3 sequences, 13% to 15% seen once. A note on this clonotype: The antigen is undetermined.

V and J are TRBV7-8 and TRBJ1-5, with D possibly TRBD1 on 5 matching bases. The receptor's source is a woman aged 30 to 39 with Graves' ophthalmopathy. The sequenced sample was blood. CDR3 sequence: CASSRSSKGITPQHF. In nucleotides, the CDR3 is TGTGCCAGCAGCCGATCTTCGAAGGGGATTACGCCTCAGCATTTT. Drawing the rest from reference TRBV7-8 and TRBJ1-5, the complete variable domain is GAGVSQSPRYKVAKRGQDVALRCDPISGHVSLFWYQQALGQGPEFLTYFQNEAQLDKSGLPSDRFFAERPEGSVSTLKIQRTQQEDSAVYLCASSRSSKGITPQHFGDGTRLSIL.